This T cell receptor beta chain was retrieved from a study of cytotoxic CD8 clonotypes in ibrutinib-treated CLL. Study-wide results and limits: Clonality showed a rise at ibrutinib response that reversed toward baseline at progression. Under treatment, the uncommon public clonotypes either contracted or remained stable.

This clone was counted many times. Its antigen is unidentified. The length of the CDR3 is 15 residues. The germline CDR1 and CDR2 sequences are SGDLS and YYNGEE. The V and J ends lost 4 bases and 5 bases, in that order; junction bases with no gene match: 10. Deep sequencing aimed at 1 in 200,000 to 1 in 1 million T cells' resolution. The assay was immunoSEQ multiplex PCR, and TCRdb's table has in-frame clones only and misses some. The sample holds approximately 190,000 clones; approximately 79% are singletons and the top ten take more than 9.5%. The sequencing here drew on PBMCs, taken after 12 months of ibrutinib treatment. This clonotype was sampled from a human donor with chronic lymphocytic leukemia. The V call is TRBV9, the J call TRBJ2-7; 9 bases align to TRBD1. CDR3: CASSSSGTGTHEQYF. DNA for the CDR3: TGTGCCAGCAGCTCATCCGGGACAGGGACCCACGAGCAGTACTTC.